The rows below give T cell receptor beta chains drawn from one sample of a study of blood T cell repertoires in COVID-19. Produced via immunoSEQ multiplex PCR; TCRdb's table is partial and in-frame only. The table includes about 260,000 clones, around 89% detected once. Sequencing was carried out using peripheral blood. These receptor sequences come from a woman aged 40 to 50 with acute or convalescent COVID-19. Each CDR3 is given with its conserved first and last residue. Each record gives: J gene, V gene, D gene, CDR3 DNA, CDR3 protein. D genes are given only for firm matches.

J: TRBJ1-2; V: TRBV18; D: -; DNA: TGTGCCAGCTCACCAGAAGGGGAAGGCTATGGCTACACCTTC; CDR3: CASSPEGEGYGYTF
J: TRBJ2-2; V: TRBV6-1; D: TRBD2; DNA: TGTGCCAGCAGCGAACCTGGCGGGGGTCACACCGGGGAGCTGTTTTTT; CDR3: CASSEPGGGHTGELFF
J: TRBJ1-3; V: TRBV11-2; D: TRBD1; DNA: TGTGCCAGCAGCTTAGGGAGGACAGGGGGCTTTGGAAACACCATATATTTT; CDR3: CASSLGRTGGFGNTIYF
J: TRBJ1-2; V: TRBV7-9; D: TRBD1; DNA: TGTGCTAGCAGCCCAGGACAGGGGAGAGGCTACACCTTC; CDR3: CASSPGQGRGYTF
J: TRBJ1-1; V: TRBV5-6; D: TRBD1; DNA: TGTGCCAGCAGCTGGCAGGGGGCCACTGAAGCTTTCTTT; CDR3: CASSWQGATEAFF
J: TRBJ1-3; V: TRBV21-1; D: -; DNA: TGTGCCAGGATCGACAGGGTTGGAAACACCATATATTTT; CDR3: CARIDRVGNTIYF
J: TRBJ1-5; V: TRBV15; D: -; DNA: TGTGCCACCGGGGCCCACAATCAGCCCCAGCATTTT; CDR3: CATGAHNQPQHF
J: TRBJ2-5; V: TRBV5-4; D: TRBD2; DNA: TGTGCCAGCAGGGCGTCGGGGGGGGAGACCCAGTACTTC; CDR3: CASRASGGETQYF
J: TRBJ1-2; V: TRBV11-2; D: -; DNA: TGTGCCAGCAGCTTAGCGGGGGTAAACTATGGCTACACCTTC; CDR3: CASSLAGVNYGYTF
J: TRBJ1-5; V: TRBV18; D: -; DNA: TGTGCCAGCTCACCGGGGGGGCGGCATCAGCCCCAGCATTTT; CDR3: CASSPGGRHQPQHF
J: TRBJ1-1; V: TRBV11-2; D: TRBD1; DNA: TGTGCCAGCAGCAGGACAGGGGACACTGAAGCTTTCTTT; CDR3: CASSRTGDTEAFF
J: TRBJ1-6; V: TRBV5-1; D: -; DNA: TGCGCCAGCAGCTCACAACTCCAGGCACCCAATTCACCCCTCCACTTT; CDR3: CASSSQLQAPNSPLHF
J: TRBJ2-1; V: TRBV5-4; D: TRBD1; DNA: TGTGCCAGCAGCCTACGGACAGGCCTCAATGAGCAGTTCTTC; CDR3: CASSLRTGLNEQFF
J: TRBJ2-2; V: TRBV5-5; D: -; DNA: TGTGCCAGCAGCTTGAATTCCCAGGGAACCGGGGAGCTGTTTTTT; CDR3: CASSLNSQGTGELFF
J: TRBJ2-1; V: TRBV7-7; D: TRBD1; DNA: TGTGCCAGCAGCAAAAAGTGGGACAGGGGGCTTAATGAGCAGTTCTTC; CDR3: CASSKKWDRGLNEQFF
J: TRBJ1-2; V: TRBV27; D: TRBD1; DNA: TGTGCCAGCAGTTTTTTATGGGGGAGCCCGGGCCAAACAGGGGCCCACTATGGCTACACCTTC; CDR3: CASSFLWGSPGQTGAHYGYTF
J: TRBJ2-4; V: TRBV7-8; D: -; DNA: TGTGCCAGCAGCCCCGGCGGTTCCAAAAACATTCAGTACTTC; CDR3: CASSPGGSKNIQYF
J: TRBJ2-5; V: TRBV19; D: -; DNA: TGTGCCAGTAGTAGGTCGTCAGGGTACGAAGAGACCCAGTACTTC; CDR3: CASSRSSGYEETQYF
J: TRBJ2-2; V: TRBV19; D: -; DNA: TGTGCCAGTAGTGCGACAGGTACCGGGGAGCTGTTTTTT; CDR3: CASSATGTGELFF
J: TRBJ2-5; V: TRBV11-2; D: -; DNA: TGTGCCAGCAGCTTAGTCGGGGAGACCCAGTACTTC; CDR3: CASSLVGETQYF
J: TRBJ2-1; V: TRBV30; D: -; DNA: TGTGCCTGGAGTGTACTAGGGGGGGGTCAGGGCTATGAGCAGTTCTTC; CDR3: CAWSVLGGGQGYEQFF
J: TRBJ1-5; V: TRBV30; D: -; DNA: TGTGCCTGGAGTGTAGCCCAGGCGATTCAGCCCCAGCATTTT; CDR3: CAWSVAQAIQPQHF
J: TRBJ1-1; V: TRBV5-4; D: -; DNA: TGTGCCAGCAGCCCATCCGCAGGGGAGAGGACTGAAGCTTTCTTT; CDR3: CASSPSAGERTEAFF
J: TRBJ1-5; V: TRBV12-3/TRBV12-4; D: -; DNA: TGTGCCAGCAGTTTGCAGAGCAATCAGCCCCAGCATTTT; CDR3: CASSLQSNQPQHF
J: TRBJ1-4; V: TRBV28; D: TRBD1; DNA: TGTGCCAGCAGCCGGACAGGGAACGATGAAAAACTGTTTTTT; CDR3: CASSRTGNDEKLFF
J: TRBJ2-3; V: TRBV18; D: TRBD2; DNA: TGTGCCAGCTCACCACCCCCCCACCTTAGCGGGGGGGTCACAGATACGCAGTATTTT; CDR3: CASSPPPHLSGGVTDTQYF
J: TRBJ2-3; V: TRBV7-9; D: TRBD2; DNA: TGTGCCAGCAGCTCCCCCGAGCGGGGGCCCTTGGACACAGATACGCAGTATTTT; CDR3: CASSSPERGPLDTDTQYF